These T cell receptor beta chains were read from a single sample in a study of T-cell memory formation after mild COVID-19. One entry per CDR3 protein results from TCRdb running MiXCR on the 5' RACE reads. Of 550,000 to 700,000 distinct CDR3 sequences in the sample, about a sixth were seen once. The sequencing input was PBMCs or a T cell subset sorted from them (not recorded which). These receptors came from an adult woman who had mild COVID-19 (a few samples of this study predate the infection). Cell type and time point are not known. Both conserved end residues are part of each CDR3. D genes are given only for firm matches. Rows give clone size only sometimes, using once, few, many, or a class for an expanded clone.

V gene	D gene	J gene	clone size	CDR3 protein	CDR3 DNA
TRBV7-9	NA	TRBJ2-5	NA	CASSLSTETQYF	TGTGCCAGCAGCTTATCGACGGAGACCCAGTACTTC
TRBV7-3	TRBD1	TRBJ2-1	few	CASSLVGGDNEQFF	TGTGCCAGCAGCTTAGTAGGGGGCGACAATGAGCAGTTCTTC
TRBV7-7	TRBD2	TRBJ2-3	NA	CAVSSGGTDTQYF	TGTGCCGTCAGTAGCGGGGGCACAGATACGCAGTATTTT
TRBV20-1	NA	TRBJ2-2	once	CSARDWIGDTGELFF	TGCAGTGCTAGGGACTGGATCGGGGACACCGGGGAGCTGTTTTTT
TRBV3-1	NA	TRBJ2-5	few	CASSQGLLQGAGETQYF	TGTGCCAGCAGCCAAGGCCTTCTCCAAGGGGCTGGGGAGACCCAGTACTTC
TRBV7-6	TRBD2	TRBJ2-1	many	CASSPSGRNIYNEQFF	TGTGCCAGCAGTCCCAGCGGGAGGAATATATACAATGAGCAGTTCTTC
TRBV29-1	TRBD1	TRBJ2-7	NA	CSVVRQGHEQYF	TGCAGCGTTGTTAGACAGGGACACGAGCAGTACTTC
TRBV5-6	TRBD1	TRBJ1-1	few	CASSYSPGTGWGTEAFF	TGTGCCAGCAGCTACTCTCCCGGGACAGGGTGGGGCACTGAAGCTTTCTTT
TRBV11-3	TRBD1	TRBJ2-5	NA	CASSLEGAGGIETQYF	TGTGCCAGCAGCTTAGAGGGGGCAGGGGGCATCGAGACCCAGTACTTC
TRBV5-1	NA	TRBJ1-2	NA	CASSTGDGPEHGYTF	TGCGCCAGCAGCACTGGAGATGGGCCGGAGCATGGCTACACCTTC
TRBV5-1	TRBD1	TRBJ1-2	few	CASSLTDRIYGYTF	TGCGCCAGCAGCTTGACGGACAGGATTTATGGCTACACCTTC
TRBV7-9	TRBD1	TRBJ1-1	many	CAADRQGMNTEAFF	TGTGCCGCAGATCGACAGGGTATGAACACTGAAGCTTTCTTT
TRBV25-1	TRBD1	TRBJ2-5	NA	CASSEATSGTGKETQYF	TGTGCCAGCAGTGAGGCTACGTCGGGGACAGGGAAAGAGACCCAGTACTTC
TRBV11-1	TRBD1	TRBJ2-7	NA	CASSSLDRADYEQYF	TGTGCCAGCAGCTCATTAGACAGGGCGGACTACGAGCAGTACTTC
TRBV3-1	NA	TRBJ1-6	NA	CASSRDWSSPLHF	TGTGCCAGCAGCCGGGACTGGAGTTCACCCCTCCACTTT
TRBV6-5	TRBD1	TRBJ1-2	few	CASSYGVTGGGGYTF	TGTGCCAGCAGTTACGGTGTGACAGGGGGCGGTGGCTACACCTTC
TRBV7-9	NA	TRBJ2-1	NA	CASSHTVSSYNEQFF	TGTGCCAGCAGCCATACAGTGAGCTCCTACAATGAGCAGTTCTTC
TRBV20-1	TRBD1	TRBJ2-5	NA	CSASGQGKETETQYF	TGCAGTGCTAGTGGACAGGGCAAGGAGACGGAGACCCAGTACTTC
TRBV30	NA	TRBJ2-1	NA	CAWSDNNEQFF	TGTGCCTGGAGTGACAACAATGAGCAGTTCTTC
TRBV24-1	TRBD1	TRBJ2-3	NA	CATSEPGTVVAQYF	TGTGCCACCAGTGAACCCGGGACAGTCGTTGCGCAGTATTTT
TRBV20-1	TRBD2	TRBJ2-2	NA	CSARDWASGGISNTGELFF	TGCAGTGCTAGAGATTGGGCTAGCGGGGGGATATCGAACACCGGGGAGCTGTTTTTT
TRBV7-9	NA	TRBJ1-1	few	CASSDHVDTEAFF	TGTGCCAGCTCCGATCATGTTGACACTGAAGCTTTCTTT
TRBV7-7	NA	TRBJ2-7	NA	CASSLAPSAEQYF	TGTGCTAGCAGCTTAGCACCTAGCGCCGAGCAGTACTTC
TRBV29-1	NA	TRBJ2-5	few	CSVDWEAGRPRQYF	TGCAGCGTTGATTGGGAGGCTGGCAGACCCCGCCAGTACTTC
TRBV5-1	NA	TRBJ2-2	NA	CASSLGKANTGELFF	TGCGCCAGCAGCTTGGGGAAGGCGAACACCGGGGAGCTGTTTTTT
TRBV20-1	TRBD2	TRBJ2-7	few	CSAVAGFSYEQYF	TGCAGTGCCGTAGCGGGATTCTCCTACGAGCAGTACTTC
TRBV5-1	NA	TRBJ2-5	NA	CASSLEGSGFQETQYF	TGCGCCAGCAGCTTGGAAGGTAGCGGCTTCCAAGAGACCCAGTACTTC
TRBV6-5	NA	TRBJ1-1	NA	CASRELAGTREGAFF	TGTGCCAGCAGGGAATTAGCCGGGACCCGGGAAGGAGCTTTCTTT
TRBV12-3/TRBV12-4	NA	TRBJ2-7	NA	CASTGRRGAYEQYF	TGTGCCAGCACAGGCAGAAGGGGCGCCTACGAGCAGTACTTC
TRBV7-6	NA	TRBJ2-7	few	CASSLGFAQTSYEQYF	TGTGCCAGCAGCTTAGGGTTCGCTCAGACATCCTACGAGCAGTACTTC
TRBV6-5	NA	TRBJ2-7	few	CASSYSSPGVNHEQYF	TGTGCCAGCAGTTACTCGTCCCCAGGGGTTAACCACGAGCAGTACTTC
TRBV7-2	TRBD2	TRBJ2-7	NA	CASSHTSGSPYEQYF	TGTGCCAGCAGCCACACTAGCGGGAGCCCCTACGAGCAGTACTTC
TRBV12-3/TRBV12-4	TRBD2	TRBJ2-7	NA	CASSTAGVLVAQYF	TGTGCCAGCAGTACAGCGGGGGTCCTCGTGGCGCAGTACTTC
TRBV9	NA	TRBJ2-6	NA	CASSAAGISGANVLTF	TGTGCCAGCAGCGCTGCCGGAATCTCTGGGGCCAACGTCCTGACTTTC
TRBV27	NA	TRBJ1-2	few	CASKSGDTYGYTF	TGTGCCAGCAAATCCGGGGACACCTATGGCTACACCTTC
TRBV4-1	TRBD1	TRBJ1-2	few	CASSQAPGQGLGYTF	TGCGCCAGCAGCCAAGCACCGGGACAGGGTCTGGGCTACACCTTC
TRBV25-1	NA	TRBJ1-4	few	CASSELAVEAEKLFF	TGTGCCAGCAGTGAATTGGCAGTTGAGGCGGAAAAACTGTTTTTT
TRBV7-2	NA	TRBJ2-1	few	CASSLGGVASSYNEQFF	TGTGCCAGCAGCTTAGGAGGAGTGGCAAGCTCCTACAATGAGCAGTTCTTC
TRBV2	TRBD2	TRBJ2-1	NA	CASKQNSGGSMIRGYNEQFF	TGTGCCAGCAAGCAGAATAGCGGGGGGAGTATGATTCGAGGGTACAATGAGCAGTTCTTC
TRBV9	TRBD2	TRBJ2-5	few	CASNQGLAGYETQYF	TGTGCCAGCAATCAGGGACTAGCGGGGTATGAGACCCAGTACTTC
TRBV7-2	NA	TRBJ2-1	NA	CASSRTAYNEQFF	TGTGCCAGCAGCCGTACGGCGTACAATGAGCAGTTCTTC
TRBV4-1	TRBD2	TRBJ2-3	NA	CASSPGLAGRSTDTQYF	TGCGCCAGCAGCCCCGGACTAGCGGGGCGGAGCACAGATACGCAGTATTTT
TRBV6-2/TRBV6-3	NA	TRBJ2-1	few	CASSYSLAVLYNEQFF	TGTGCCAGCAGTTACTCGTTAGCGGTACTATACAATGAGCAGTTCTTC
TRBV27	TRBD1	TRBJ2-2	few	CASRGQGAIPGELFF	TGTGCCAGCAGGGGACAGGGGGCGATCCCGGGGGAGCTGTTTTTT
TRBV29-1	TRBD1	TRBJ1-6	once	CSVSGTENSPLHF	TGCAGCGTTTCTGGGACAGAGAATTCACCCCTCCACTTT
TRBV7-6	NA	TRBJ1-4	NA	CASSLEPLGKLFF	TGTGCCAGCAGCTTAGAACCCTTGGGAAAACTGTTTTTT
TRBV7-8	NA	TRBJ1-5	few	CASSLDRYFSNQPQHF	TGTGCCAGCAGCCTTGACAGATACTTTAGCAATCAGCCCCAGCATTTT
TRBV19	NA	TRBJ2-1	NA	CASEFYNEQFF	TGTGCCAGTGAGTTCTACAATGAGCAGTTCTTC
TRBV7-9	NA	TRBJ1-2	NA	CASRFGGGYTF	TGTGCCAGCAGGTTTGGAGGTGGCTACACCTTC
TRBV5-1	NA	TRBJ2-7	few	CASSSEPGRYYEQYF	TGCGCCAGCAGCTCGGAACCGGGACGCTACTACGAGCAGTACTTC
TRBV5-4	TRBD2	TRBJ2-3	NA	CASRSSAGGTDTQYF	TGTGCCAGCAGATCTAGCGCGGGGGGCACAGATACGCAGTATTTT
TRBV6-5	TRBD1	TRBJ2-1	NA	CASSYSGQIYNEQFF	TGTGCCAGCAGTTACTCGGGACAGATCTACAATGAGCAGTTCTTC
TRBV30	TRBD2	TRBJ2-1	NA	CAWSVRGGRYDEQFF	TGTGCCTGGAGTGTACGTGGCGGGAGATATGATGAGCAGTTCTTC